A single TCR beta chain is shown here with its context. Its antigen is unidentified. These data originate in a study of vaccination and CD4 T cells after COVID-19. Overall study context: Mild disease affected 8 or 9 convalescent patients and severe disease one, all SARS-CoV-2 positive by nasal swab PCR. Overlapping SARS-CoV-2, HCoV-NL63, HCoV-OC43 and HCoV-229E spike peptides stimulated the cells.

Sample treatment: roughly 11-day PBMC culture with coronavirus spike peptide pools or control peptides (ViraFEST assay). The ViraFEST method relied on peptide pools to expand antigen-specific T cells, followed by TCR sequencing. Negative selection yielded CD4+ T cells from day-10 cultures. CDR1 and CDR2 from the germline V gene are LGHNA and YNFKEQ. The ends were cut back, 3 bases at V and 2 bases at J, with 6 bases in the middle. The CDR3 consists of 13 residues. An Oncomine TCR Beta short-read assay was used to sequence the DNA from cultured CD4+ T cells. TCRdb passed the PCR reads through MiXCR, listing each CDR3 protein once. This table has more than 10,000 distinct CDR3 sequences, over 50% appearing once.

This clonotype was obtained from a human donor with COVID-19. The V call is TRBV4-2, the J call TRBJ2-3, with D hard to call. The sequences come from cultured CD4+ T cells from blood, collected after SARS-CoV-2 vaccination. The CDR3 nucleotides read TGTGCCAGCAGCCACGGGTTCACAGATACGCAGTATTTT. It yields the protein CASSHGFTDTQYF.